The 2 T cell receptor beta chains below come from one sample, sequenced in a study of radiation and T cells in renal cell carcinoma. Assay used: immunoSEQ multiplex PCR; TCRdb lists only in-frame clones, some missing. This sample has about 130,000 clones; roughly 88% occur once, and the top ten carry more than 10%. Time point: baseline pretreatment blood. Treatment here: 15 Gy SBRT to primary tumor, nephrectomy 4 weeks later. Sequences were derived from blood, sampled from a patient whose treatment included radiotherapy and nephrectomy. The receptors here all came from a woman in her forties or fifties with renal cell carcinoma.

The genes are TRBV7-9 and TRBJ2-1; D is tentatively TRBD1 or TRBD2 (5 bases each). Trimming stripped 4 bases from V and 1 base from J, with 8 bases between. This CDR3 spans 14 amino acids. The V gene's germline CDR1 is SEHNR and CDR2 FQNEAQ (reference sequence). In DNA form, the CDR3 reads TGTGCCAGCAGCTGGGACGGTTCCTACAATGAGCAGTTCTTC. Translated: CASSWDGSYNEQFF.

The chain employs TRBV19 and TRBJ2-2; 8 nucleotides align to TRBD1. Germline CDR1 LNHDA, CDR2 SQIVND (reference sequence). This CDR3 comprises 16 residues. J was trimmed by 2 bases and V by 6 bases; bases with no gene match: 8. Here the CDR3 reads CASRSLTGENTGELFF. The CDR3 nucleotides are TGTGCCAGTAGGAGCTTGACAGGGGAAAACACCGGGGAGCTGTTTTTT.